This T cell receptor beta chain was obtained from a study of T-cell memory formation after mild COVID-19. The germline gives CDR1 SGHTA, CDR2 FQGTGA. Unmatched junction bases numbered 10, after V lost 5 bases and J lost 4 bases. The CDR3 is 16 amino acids. From the 5' RACE reads, TCRdb called clonotypes with MiXCR, one entry per CDR3 protein. Of a few hundred thousand distinct CDR3 sequences in the sample, less than 25% were seen once. The chain carries TRBV7-3 and TRBJ2-3, with 9 bases that match TRBD2. Sequenced material: PBMCs or a T cell subset sorted from them (not recorded which). This TCR was sampled from an adult woman who had mild COVID-19 (a few samples of this study predate the infection). Cell type and time point are not known. CDR3 amino acids: CASSPNGGGGADTQYF. The CDR3 DNA sequence: TGTGCCAGCAGCCCCAACGGCGGCGGGGGGGCAGATACGCAGTATTTT.